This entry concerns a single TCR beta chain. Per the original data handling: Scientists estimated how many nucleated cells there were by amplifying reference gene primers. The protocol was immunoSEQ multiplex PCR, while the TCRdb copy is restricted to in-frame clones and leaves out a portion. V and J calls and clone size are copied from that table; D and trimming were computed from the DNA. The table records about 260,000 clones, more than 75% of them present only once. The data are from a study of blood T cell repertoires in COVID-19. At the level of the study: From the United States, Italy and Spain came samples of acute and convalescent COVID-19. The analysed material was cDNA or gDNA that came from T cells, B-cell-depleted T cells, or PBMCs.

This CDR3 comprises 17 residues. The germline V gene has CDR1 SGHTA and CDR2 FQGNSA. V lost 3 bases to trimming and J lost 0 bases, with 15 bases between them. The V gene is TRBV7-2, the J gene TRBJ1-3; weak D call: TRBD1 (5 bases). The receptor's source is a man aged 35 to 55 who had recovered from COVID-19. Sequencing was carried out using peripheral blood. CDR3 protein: CASSLRQGYYSGNTIYF. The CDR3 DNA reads TGTGCCAGCAGCTTGAGGCAGGGCTATTACTCTGGAAACACCATATATTTT.